These 14 T cell receptor beta chains originate from one sample sequenced in a study of T cell repertoires and HLA-DP antigens. For these TCRs, the target antigens are not known. Assay: immunoSEQ multiplex PCR; the TCRdb copy retains only in-frame clones and omits some. The profile covers almost 90,000 clones, with around nine tenths appearing a single time and roughly 1.5% taken by the ten largest. Sequenced material: CD4+ T cells from PBMCs. These receptor sequences come from a man in his fifties in good health and CMV-seronegative.

The J gene is TRBJ1-5, the V gene TRBV30; tentatively, D is TRBD1 (5 bases). The V gene's germline CDR1 is GTSNPN and CDR2 SVGIG (reference sequence). This CDR3 comprises 14 residues. V was cut by 4 bases and J by 3 bases, with 13 bases left in between. CDR3 sequence: CAWTSVGPNQPQHF. The CDR3 region has the DNA TGTGCCTGGACCTCAGTGGGGCCCAATCAGCCCCAGCATTTT.

J is TRBJ2-7 and V is TRBV19; D is tentatively TRBD1 or TRBD2 (5 bases each). The CDR3 has 13 amino acids. Germline assignment: CDR1 LNHDA and CDR2 SQIVND (reference sequence). The V end was cut by 4 bases, the J end by 3 bases, with 10 bases between. CDR3 in amino acids: CASSKGTYYEQYF. The CDR3 coding sequence is TGTGCCAGTAGTAAGGGGACCTACTACGAGCAGTACTTC.

The chain uses TRBV29-1 and TRBJ2-1, with D perhaps TRBD2 (6 bases). CDR3 length equals 12 residues. Germline assignment: CDR1 SQVTM and CDR2 ANQGSEA. CDR3 sequence: CSVGSSDNEQFF. CDR3 DNA: TGCAGTGTCGGTTCTAGCGACAATGAGCAGTTCTTC.

This clone was seen a few times. CDR3 amino acids: CASSPDGLTSSNQPQHF. The DNA for the CDR3 is TGTGCCAGCTCACCTGACGGACTTACTTCGAGCAATCAGCCCCAGCATTTT. This chain joins TRBV18 and TRBJ1-5; D not resolved. There are 17 residues in the CDR3. Looked up from germline, CDR1 is KGHSH and CDR2 is LQKENI. Deletions cut 3 bases from V and 1 base from J, with 16 bases between.

V usage is TRBV5-4 and J usage is TRBJ1-1, with unresolved D. The V gene's germline CDR1 is SGHNT and CDR2 YYREEE (reference sequence). The CDR3 runs 15 residues. Trimming removed 0 bases from V and 5 bases from J, with 14 bases in between. CDR3 nucleotides: TGTGCCAGCAGCTTGGCGAAGAACATGGGGACTGAAGCTTTCTTT. This codes for CASSLAKNMGTEAFF.

The chain links TRBV7-2 to TRBJ1-2, with D uncertain. CDR1 and CDR2 from the germline V gene are SGHTA and FQGNSA. There are 15 residues in the CDR3. Between the trimmed V and J ends, which lost 2 bases and 6 bases, there was a span of 16 bases. The CDR3 DNA follows: TGTGCCAGCAGCTTAAGGCAGTCGGTGGTCGATGGCTACACCTTC. Its translation is CASSLRQSVVDGYTF. The whole variable domain, remainder taken from reference TRBV7-2 and TRBJ1-2, is GAGVSQSPSNKVTEKGKDVELRCDPISGHTALYWYRQSLGQGLEFLIYFQGNSAPDKSGLPSDRFSAERTGGSVSTLTIQRTQQEDSAVYLCASSLRQSVVDGYTFGSGTRLTVV.

This clone has only one observation. The chain joins TRBV4-3 to TRBJ2-5; TRBD2 aligns across 10 bases. In germline, CDR1 is LGHNA, CDR2 YSLEER. The ends lost 1 base at V and 2 bases at J; junction bases unmatched: 4. The CDR3 covers 16 residues. The CDR3 DNA is TGCGCCAGCAGCCAAGGGGTAGCGGGAGGACAAGAGACCCAGTACTTC. As protein: CASSQGVAGGQETQYF.

V gene TRBV5-8 combines with J gene TRBJ1-5; perhaps TRBD1 as D (6 bases). The CDR3 runs to 16 residues. Germline V gene data show CDR1 as SGHTS and CDR2 as YDEGEE. Trimming removed 1 base from V and 3 bases from J, with 14 bases in between. The CDR3 region has the DNA TGTGCCAGCAGCTTGTGGCAGGGGTTGGACAATCAGCCCCAGCATTTT. It encodes CASSLWQGLDNQPQHF.

The chain is built from TRBV5-5 and TRBJ2-5; unclear D gene. The CDR3 totals 15 residues. Trimming took off 0 bases at V and 5 bases at J, with 14 bases between the two ends. Per germline, CDR1 SGHKS and CDR2 YYEKEE (reference sequence). CDR3 nucleotide sequence: TGTGCCAGCAGCTTGGACCCACCGAACCTGGAGACCCAGTACTTC. Encoded protein: CASSLDPPNLETQYF.

The V and J genes are TRBV6-1 and TRBJ1-1; weak D call: TRBD1 (5 bases). The V gene lost 6 bases and the J gene lost 1 base, with 9 bases spanning the gap. Germline assignment: CDR1 MNHNS and CDR2 SASEGT. The CDR3 runs to 13 residues. Here the CDR3 DNA reads TGTGCCAGCAGCGTTACAGGGAACACTGAAGCTTTCTTT. Translated, it gives CASSVTGNTEAFF.

V is TRBV6-6 and J is TRBJ1-2; D is perhaps TRBD1 (6 bases). Germline V gene data show CDR1 as MNHNY and CDR2 as SVGAGI (reference sequence). The CDR3 has 15 amino acids. The V gene lost 6 bases and the J gene lost 3 bases, with 17 bases spanning the gap. The CDR3 bases are TGTGCCAGCAGCTCCCCTCAGGGGACGTACTATGGCTACACCTTC. This encodes CASSSPQGTYYGYTF.

The CDR3 sequence is CASSLDPRQQETQYF. CDR3 nucleotide sequence: TGTGCCAGCAGCTTAGATCCGAGGCAGCAAGAGACCCAGTACTTC. The chain has TRBV11-2 and TRBJ2-5; D call uncertain. This CDR3 comprises 15 residues. Germline V gene lookup returns CDR1 SGHAT and CDR2 FQNNGV. The germline V and J ends were trimmed by 0 bases and 2 bases, with 10 bases remaining between them. Full variable domain (remainder filled in from reference TRBV11-2 and TRBJ2-5): EAGVAQSPRYKIIEKRQSVAFWCNPISGHATLYWYQQILGQGPKLLIQFQNNGVVDDSQLPKDRFSAERLKGVDSTLKIQPAKLEDSAVYLCASSLDPRQQETQYFGPGTRLLVL.

V is TRBV19 and J is TRBJ2-3; D could derive from TRBD1 or TRBD2 (6 bases each). V was clipped by 7 bases and J by 3 bases, with 11 bases between them. The CDR3 length is 13 residues. Germline-derived CDR1 and CDR2 are LNHDA and SQIVND (reference sequence). CDR3 loop: CASNRGPTDTQYF. The CDR3 DNA sequence: TGTGCCAGTAATCGGGGGCCGACAGATACGCAGTATTTT.

The chain has TRBV27 and TRBJ2-5; D gene ambiguous. The germline V gene has CDR1 MNHEY and CDR2 SMNVEV (reference sequence). The CDR3 is 16 amino acids. The ends were cut back, 1 base at V and 2 bases at J, with 14 bases in the middle. The CDR3 is CASSLFVVMPQETQYF. CDR3 sequence (DNA): TGTGCCAGCAGTTTATTTGTGGTAATGCCGCAAGAGACCCAGTACTTC.